This T cell receptor (beta chain) was recorded in a study of T cells after yellow fever vaccination. Study observations and caveats: Some clonotypes, a small share, were shared between CD4 and CD8 compartments. Contaminants from the bulk population, in the form of abundant clonotypes, could be found in FACS-sorted repertoires.

Via MiXCR, TCRdb re-called the 5' RACE reads, giving one row per CDR3 protein. The sample has about 630,000 distinct CDR3 sequences, roughly 12% seen once; the top ten hold more than 13%. In regard to this clonotype: The antigen is undetermined.

Germline assignment: CDR1 MNHEY and CDR2 SVGEGT. This CDR3 comprises 14 residues. Trimming removed 4 bases at V and 3 bases at J, with 9 bases between. The V call is TRBV6-2 or TRBV6-3, the J call TRBJ2-2, with D unclear. The sequencing used PBMCs, collected on the day of the yellow fever booster vaccination. The sequence was obtained from a man aged 30 to 45 who received the YFV17D yellow fever vaccine. The CDR3 DNA sequence: TGTGCCAGCAGTTTAAAGCGACACACCGGGGAGCTGTTTTTT. It codes for CASSLKRHTGELFF.